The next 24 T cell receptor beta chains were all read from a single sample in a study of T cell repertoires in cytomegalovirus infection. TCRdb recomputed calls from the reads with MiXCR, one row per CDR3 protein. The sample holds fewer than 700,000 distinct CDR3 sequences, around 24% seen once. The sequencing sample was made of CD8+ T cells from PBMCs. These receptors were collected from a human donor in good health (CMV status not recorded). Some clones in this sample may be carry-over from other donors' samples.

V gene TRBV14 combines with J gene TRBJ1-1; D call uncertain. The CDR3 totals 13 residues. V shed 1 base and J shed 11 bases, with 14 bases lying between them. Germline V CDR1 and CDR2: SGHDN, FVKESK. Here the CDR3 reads CASSQVAPSTAFF. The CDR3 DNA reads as TGTGCCAGCAGCCAAGTGGCCCCAAGTACCGCTTTCTTT. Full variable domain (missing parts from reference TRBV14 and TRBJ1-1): EAGVTQFPSHSVIEKGQTVTLRCDPISGHDNLYWYRRVMGKEIKFLLHFVKESKQDESGMPNNRFLAERTGGTYSTLKVQPAELEDSGVYFCASSQVAPSTAFFGQGTRLTVV.

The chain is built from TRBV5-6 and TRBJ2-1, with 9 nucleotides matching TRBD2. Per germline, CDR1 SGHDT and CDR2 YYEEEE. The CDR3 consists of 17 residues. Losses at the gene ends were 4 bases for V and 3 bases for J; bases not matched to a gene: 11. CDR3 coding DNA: TGTGCCAGCAGCGAGACGGCGGCTAGCGGGGTCTACAATGAGCAGTTCTTC. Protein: CASSETAASGVYNEQFF.

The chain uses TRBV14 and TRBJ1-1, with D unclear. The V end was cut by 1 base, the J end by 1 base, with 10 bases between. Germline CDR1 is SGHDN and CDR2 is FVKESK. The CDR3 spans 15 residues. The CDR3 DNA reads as TGTGCCAGCAGCCAAGTTTTGCCCGCGAACACTGAAGCTTTCTTT. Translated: CASSQVLPANTEAFF.

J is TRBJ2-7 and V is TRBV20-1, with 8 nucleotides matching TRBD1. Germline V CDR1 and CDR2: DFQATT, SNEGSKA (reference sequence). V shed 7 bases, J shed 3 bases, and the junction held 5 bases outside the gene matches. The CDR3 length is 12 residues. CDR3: CSVVGQGYEQYV. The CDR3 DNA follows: TGCAGTGTAGTCGGACAGGGCTACGAGCAGTACGTC.

The CDR3 region is CASSEGGLGHREQYF. Here the CDR3 DNA reads TGTGCCAGCAGTGAAGGAGGACTGGGCCACCGAGAGCAGTACTTC. This chain connects TRBV2 to TRBJ2-7; the D gene is possibly TRBD2 (5 bases). The germline V and J ends were trimmed by 1 base and 7 bases, with 17 bases remaining between them. From germline, CDR1 is SNHLY and CDR2 FYNNEI. The CDR3 has 15 amino acids.

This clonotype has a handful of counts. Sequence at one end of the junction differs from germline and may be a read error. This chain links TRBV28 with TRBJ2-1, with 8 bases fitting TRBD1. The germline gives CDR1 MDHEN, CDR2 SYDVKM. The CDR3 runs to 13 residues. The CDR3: CASSFEGRDRPHF. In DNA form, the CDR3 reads TGTGCCAGCAGTTTTGAAGGCCGGGACAGGCCCCACTTC.

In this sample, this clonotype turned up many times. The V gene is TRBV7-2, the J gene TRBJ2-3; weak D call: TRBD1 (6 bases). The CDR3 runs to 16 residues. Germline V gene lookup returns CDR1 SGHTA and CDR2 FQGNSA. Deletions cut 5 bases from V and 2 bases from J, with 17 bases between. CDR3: CASSGRQVRVTDTQYF. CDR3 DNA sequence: TGTGCCAGCAGCGGGAGACAGGTTAGGGTCACAGATACGCAGTATTTT.

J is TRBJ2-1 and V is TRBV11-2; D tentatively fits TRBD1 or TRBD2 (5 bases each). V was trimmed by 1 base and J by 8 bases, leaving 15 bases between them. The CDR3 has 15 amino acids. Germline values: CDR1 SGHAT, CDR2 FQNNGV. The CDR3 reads CASSLAVWGFDEQFF. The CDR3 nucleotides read TGTGCCAGCAGCTTAGCGGTTTGGGGGTTCGATGAGCAGTTCTTC.

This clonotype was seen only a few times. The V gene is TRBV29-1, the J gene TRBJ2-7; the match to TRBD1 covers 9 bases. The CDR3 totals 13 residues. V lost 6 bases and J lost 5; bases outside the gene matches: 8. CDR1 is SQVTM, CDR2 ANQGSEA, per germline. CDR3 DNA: TGCAGCGTCCCTGGGACAGGGATGAACGAGCAGTACTTC. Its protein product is CSVPGTGMNEQYF.

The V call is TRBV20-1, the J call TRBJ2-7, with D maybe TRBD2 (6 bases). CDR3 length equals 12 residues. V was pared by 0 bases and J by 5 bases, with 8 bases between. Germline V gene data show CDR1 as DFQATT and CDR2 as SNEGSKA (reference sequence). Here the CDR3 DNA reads TGCAGTGCTAGAGAGGGGGGTGACGAGCAGTACGTC. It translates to CSAREGGDEQYV.

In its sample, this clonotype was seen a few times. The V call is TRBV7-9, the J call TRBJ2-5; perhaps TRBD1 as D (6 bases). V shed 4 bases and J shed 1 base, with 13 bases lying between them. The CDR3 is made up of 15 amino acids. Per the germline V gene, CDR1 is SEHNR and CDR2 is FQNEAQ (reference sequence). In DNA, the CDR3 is TGTGCCAGCAGCTCATCTCAGGGGCGCCAAGAGACCCAGTACTTC. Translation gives CASSSSQGRQETQYF.

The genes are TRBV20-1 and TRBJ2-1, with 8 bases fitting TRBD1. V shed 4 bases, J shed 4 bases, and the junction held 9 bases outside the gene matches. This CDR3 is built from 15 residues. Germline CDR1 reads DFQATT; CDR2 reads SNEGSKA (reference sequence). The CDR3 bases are TGCAGTGCTATTAATAGGGACAGGCGTTACAATGAGCAGTTCTTC. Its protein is CSAINRDRRYNEQFF.

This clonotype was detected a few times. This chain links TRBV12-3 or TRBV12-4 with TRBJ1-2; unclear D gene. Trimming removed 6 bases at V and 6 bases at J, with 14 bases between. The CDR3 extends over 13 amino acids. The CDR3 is CASSPSSVHGYTF. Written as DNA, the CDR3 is TGTGCCAGCAGCCCCTCTAGTGTCCATGGCTACACCTTC.

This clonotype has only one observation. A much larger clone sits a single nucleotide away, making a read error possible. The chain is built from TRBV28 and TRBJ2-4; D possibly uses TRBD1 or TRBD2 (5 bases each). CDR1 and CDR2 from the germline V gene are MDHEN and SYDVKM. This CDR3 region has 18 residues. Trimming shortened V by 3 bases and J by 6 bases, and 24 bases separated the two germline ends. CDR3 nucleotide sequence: TGTGCCAGCAGTTTGTGCCCGTTAAACTCGGGGCCGGGAAACATTCAGTACTTC. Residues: CASSLCPLNSGPGNIQYF.

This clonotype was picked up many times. The DNA for the CDR3 is TGTGCCAGCAGCTGGATGGACAGGTTCTCACATTCCTACAATGAGCAGTTCTTC. Translation gives CASSWMDRFSHSYNEQFF. The gene calls are TRBV5-6 and TRBJ2-1; 7 bases map to TRBD1. V dropped 3 bases and J dropped 1; count of bases not matched to a gene: 13. The germline gives CDR1 SGHDT, CDR2 YYEEEE. CDR3 length equals 18 residues.

CDR3 sequence reads: CASIGGFGPLHF. CDR3 coding DNA: TGTGCCAGCATAGGGGGATTTGGACCCCTCCACTTT. V gene TRBV27 combines with J gene TRBJ1-6; D is perhaps TRBD1 (6 bases). CDR1 is MNHEY, CDR2 SMNVEV, per germline (reference sequence). The CDR3 covers 12 residues. The V end was cut by 7 bases, the J end by 12 bases, with 13 bases between.

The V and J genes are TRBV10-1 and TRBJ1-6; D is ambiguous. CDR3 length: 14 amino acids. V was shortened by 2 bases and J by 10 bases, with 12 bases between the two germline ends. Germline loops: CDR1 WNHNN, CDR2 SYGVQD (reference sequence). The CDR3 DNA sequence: TGCGCCAGCAGTGAGGGTGGAAGCAAGTCACCCCTCCACTTT. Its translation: CASSEGGSKSPLHF.

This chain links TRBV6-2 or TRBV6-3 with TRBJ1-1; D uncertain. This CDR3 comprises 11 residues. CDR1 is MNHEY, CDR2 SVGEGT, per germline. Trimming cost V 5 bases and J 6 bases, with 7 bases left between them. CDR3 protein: CASSTGSEAFF. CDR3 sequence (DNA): TGTGCCAGCAGTACGGGTTCTGAAGCTTTCTTT.

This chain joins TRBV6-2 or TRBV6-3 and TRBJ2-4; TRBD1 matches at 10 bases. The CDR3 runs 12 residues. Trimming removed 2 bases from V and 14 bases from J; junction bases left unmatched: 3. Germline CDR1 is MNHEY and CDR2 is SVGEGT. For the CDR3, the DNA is TGTGCCAGCAGTTACAAAGGGACAGGGGAGTACTTC. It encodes CASSYKGTGEYF.

The CDR3 loop reads CASSWSRYEQYV. The CDR3 nucleotides are TGTGCCAGCAGTTGGTCCCGCTACGAGCAGTACGTC. The V gene is TRBV6-2 or TRBV6-3, the J gene TRBJ2-7, with D unresolved. Germline V CDR1 and CDR2: MNHEY, SVGEGT. The CDR3 sequence is 12 residues long. Trimming pared 4 bases from V and 3 bases from J, leaving 7 bases between.

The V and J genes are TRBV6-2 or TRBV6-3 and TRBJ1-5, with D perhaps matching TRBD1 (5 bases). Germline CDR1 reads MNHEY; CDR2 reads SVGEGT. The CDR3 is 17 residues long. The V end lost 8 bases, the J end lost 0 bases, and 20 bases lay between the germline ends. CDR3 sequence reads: CASGRGNWWDSNQPQHF. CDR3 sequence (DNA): TGTGCCAGCGGGCGGGGCAACTGGTGGGATAGCAATCAGCCCCAGCATTTT.

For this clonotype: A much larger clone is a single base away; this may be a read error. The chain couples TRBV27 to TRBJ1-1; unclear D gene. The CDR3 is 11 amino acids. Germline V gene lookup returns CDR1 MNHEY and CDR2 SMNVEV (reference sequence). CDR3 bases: TGTGTCAGCATCAGCAACACTGAAGCTTTCTTT. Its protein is CVSISNTEAFF.

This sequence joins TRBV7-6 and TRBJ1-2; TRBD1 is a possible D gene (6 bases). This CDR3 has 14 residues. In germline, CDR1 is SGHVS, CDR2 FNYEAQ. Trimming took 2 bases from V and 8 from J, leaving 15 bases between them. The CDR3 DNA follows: TGTGCCAGCAGCTTAACTGGGGGCGCGGAGGGCTACACCTTC. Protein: CASSLTGGAEGYTF.

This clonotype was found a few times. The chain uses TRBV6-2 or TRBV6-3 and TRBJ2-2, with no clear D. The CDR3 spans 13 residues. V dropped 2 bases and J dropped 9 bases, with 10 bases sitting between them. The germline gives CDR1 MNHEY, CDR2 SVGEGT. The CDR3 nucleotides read TGTGCCAGCAGTTACCTCCGGGCCTGGGAGCTGTTTTTT. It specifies CASSYLRAWELFF.